The next 28 T cell receptor beta chains were all read from a single sample in a study of molecular identifiers for immune sequencing clone quantification. From the PCR reads, TCRdb called clonotypes with MiXCR, one entry per CDR3 protein. The data show approximately 12,000 distinct CDR3 sequences, under 20% seen once. Sequenced: naive CD8+ T cells from blood, with Jurkat cell RNA spiked in. Subset defined: FACS-sorted CD8+CD4-CCR7+CD45RA+ naive T cells. The receptor set was obtained from a human donor in good health. Some libraries in this study had Jurkat cell RNA spiked in.

By frequency in the sample, this clonotype is medium-sized. This chain connects TRBV7-9 to TRBJ1-1, with D hard to call. V lost 1 base and J 0 bases, leaving 6 bases between the germline ends. Germline-derived CDR1 and CDR2 are SEHNR and FQNEAQ (reference sequence). The CDR3 contains 14 residues. CDR3 nucleotide sequence: TGTGCCAGCAGCTTAGTGGAAGTGAACACTGAAGCTTTCTTT. Translated: CASSLVEVNTEAFF. The whole variable domain, remainder taken from reference TRBV7-9 and TRBJ1-1, is DTGVSQNPRHKITKRGQNVTFRCDPISEHNRLYWYRQTLGQGPEFLTYFQNEAQLEKSRLLSDRFSAERPKGSFSTLEIQRTEQGDSAMYLCASSLVEVNTEAFFGQGTRLTVV.

In regard to this clonotype: Germline and junction disagree at one end, which may indicate a read error. The chain is built from TRBV11-3 and TRBJ2-5, with D unclear. CDR1 and CDR2 from the germline V gene are SGHNT and YENEEA. CDR3 length: 16 amino acids. CDR3 sequence (DNA): TGTGCCGGCAGCCTCCTAAGCCCCCGGTTCCAAGAGACCCAGTACTTC. Its protein product is CAGSLLSPRFQETQYF.

In the case of this clonotype: A read error is possible here, since a much larger clone lies one base away. J is TRBJ2-1 and V is TRBV24-1; tentatively, D is TRBD1 (5 bases). CDR1 is KGHDR, CDR2 SFDVKD, per germline. V dropped 3 bases and J dropped 12 bases, with 11 bases sitting between them. The CDR3 runs 12 residues. CDR3 sequence reads: CATSDLGPGQFF. As DNA, the CDR3 is TGTGCCACCAGTGATCTGGGGCCTGGGCAGTTCTTC.

This clonotype was seen ten or more times. The rearrangement joins TRBV5-6 to TRBJ1-5; 9 nucleotides align to TRBD1. In germline, CDR1 is SGHDT, CDR2 YYEEEE. V trimming: 3 bases; J trimming: 7 bases; junction bases outside the gene matches: 8. The CDR3 totals 15 residues. The CDR3 coding sequence is TGTGCCAGCAGCTATACAGGGGGCGCGGGGCAGCCCCAGCATTTT. Amino acids: CASSYTGGAGQPQHF. The complete variable domain, with remaining parts taken from reference TRBV5-6 and TRBJ1-5, reads DAGVTQSPTHLIKTRGQQVTLRCSPKSGHDTVSWYQQALGQGPQFIFQYYEEEERQRGNFPDRFSGHQFPNYSSELNVNALLLGDSALYLCASSYTGGAGQPQHFGDGTRLSIL.

Comments on this clonotype: An end of the junction does not agree with germline; a read error may underlie this. This chain uses TRBV19 with TRBJ1-6, with D unresolved. There are 10 residues in the CDR3. Germline V lookup: CDR1 LNHDA, CDR2 SQIVND (reference sequence). This CDR3 reads CASGNSPPHF. CDR3 bases: TGTGCCAGTGGTAACTCGCCCCCCCACTTT. Complete variable domain (other parts from reference TRBV19 and TRBJ1-6): DGGITQSPKYLFRKEGQNVTLSCEQNLNHDAMYWYRQDPGQGLRLIYYSQIVNDFQKGDIAEGYSVSREKKESFPLTVTSAQKNPTAFYLCASGNSPPHFGNGTRLTVT.

This chain joins TRBV7-8 and TRBJ2-1; 8 positions agree with TRBD2. J gave up 2 bases and V 3 bases, and 3 bases lay outside the gene matches. The CDR3 totals 15 residues. CDR1 SGHVS and CDR2 FQNEAQ come from the germline V gene. This chain's CDR3 is CASSFSGKPYNEQFF. The CDR3 coding sequence is TGTGCCAGCAGCTTTAGCGGGAAACCCTACAATGAGCAGTTCTTC.

Only a few counts were recorded for this clonotype. This chain connects TRBV12-3 or TRBV12-4 to TRBJ2-7, with D possibly matching TRBD2 (6 bases). Trimming stripped 6 bases from V and 6 bases from J, with 18 bases between. CDR3 size: 14 residues. The CDR3 coding sequence is TGTGCCAGCAGCTTCGTTTCTCGGGAGACCGAGCAGTACTTC. Amino acid sequence: CASSFVSRETEQYF.

This clonotype is labeled medium-sized (0.01 to 0.1%). The V and J genes are TRBV4-1 and TRBJ2-7; D call uncertain. CDR3 length: 15 residues. V was trimmed by 4 bases and J by 1 base, leaving 14 bases between them. Looked up from germline, CDR1 is MGHRA and CDR2 is YSYEKL. The CDR3 DNA sequence: TGCGCCAGCAGCCCCACACTTTCCTCATCCTACGAGCAGTACTTC. Translated, it gives CASSPTLSSSYEQYF.

By share, this clonotype ranks as medium-sized. The gene calls are TRBV23-1 and TRBJ2-2; D is possibly TRBD2 (6 bases). TRBV23-1 is an ORF; its function is uncertain. Trimming stripped 2 bases from V and 6 bases from J, with 13 bases between. The CDR3 runs to 15 residues. The CDR3: CASSQRWTIAGELFF. In DNA, the CDR3 is TGCGCCAGCAGTCAAAGGTGGACTATTGCCGGGGAGCTGTTTTTT.

This clonotype qualifies as medium-sized. This chain connects TRBV10-3 to TRBJ2-3, with D uncertain. Trimming took off 4 bases at V and 0 bases at J, with 14 bases between the two ends. The germline V gene encodes CDR1 ENHRY and CDR2 SYGVKD. CDR3 length: 16 residues. The CDR3 reads CAISAPGGPSTDTQYF. The DNA for the CDR3 is TGTGCCATCAGTGCTCCGGGCGGACCTAGCACAGATACGCAGTATTTT.

This clonotype is deemed medium-sized. The gene calls are TRBV29-1 and TRBJ2-2, with 11 bases matching TRBD1. The CDR3 sequence is 15 residues long. Germline loops: CDR1 SQVTM, CDR2 ANQGSEA. The J segment lost 7 bases and the V segment lost 6 bases, leaving 10 bases of the junction unmatched. The CDR3, as DNA: TGCAGCGTCCGCTGGGGACAGGGGGAGAACGGGGAGCTGTTTTTT. Its translation: CSVRWGQGENGELFF.

This clonotype is medium-sized (0.01 to 0.1%) by share. V gene TRBV30 combines with J gene TRBJ1-1; D gene uncertain. The V gene lost 4 bases and the J gene lost 1 base, with 10 bases spanning the gap. The germline V gene encodes CDR1 GTSNPN and CDR2 SVGIG (reference sequence). This CDR3 contains 13 residues. CDR3 sequence: CAWKGLENTEAFF. The CDR3 DNA reads TGTGCCTGGAAAGGCCTGGAGAACACTGAAGCTTTCTTT.

By frequency in the sample, this clonotype is medium-sized (0.01 to 0.1%). This chain links TRBV7-9 with TRBJ2-3; TRBD2 aligns across 9 bases. CDR1 and CDR2 from the germline V gene are SEHNR and FQNEAQ (reference sequence). CDR3 length equals 15 residues. V lost 1 base and J lost 1; bases outside the gene matches: 0. CDR3 sequence reads: CASSLGTSGTDTQYF. CDR3 DNA: TGTGCCAGCAGCTTAGGGACTAGCGGCACAGATACGCAGTATTTT.

This clonotype showed up many times. The chain links TRBV5-1 to TRBJ2-1; D may be TRBD1 (5 bases). Germline CDR1 and CDR2: SGHRS and YFSETQ. The CDR3 is 14 residues long. Deletions cut 0 bases from V and 9 bases from J, with 13 bases between. CDR3 coding DNA: TGCGCCAGCAGCTTGGACAGGTTGGGAAGTGAGCAGTTCTTC. This gives the protein CASSLDRLGSEQFF.

This clonotype was counted a few times. This may stem from a read error, because a much larger clone lies one nucleotide away. The chain joins TRBV20-1 to TRBJ2-3; 7 positions agree with TRBD2. The CDR3 consists of 15 residues. The germline V gene encodes CDR1 DFQATT and CDR2 SNEGSKA (reference sequence). The CDR3 reads CSAPKRRDYTGTQYF. Here the CDR3 DNA reads TGCAGTGCCCCGAAGAGACGGGACTACACAGGTACGCAGTATTTT.

By its share, this clonotype is medium-sized. CDR3 DNA: TGTGCCAGCAGCCAAGTGGTATCTGTCAATTTAGAGGGATACGAGCAGTACTTC. This encodes CASSQVVSVNLEGYEQYF. V usage is TRBV3-1 and J usage is TRBJ2-7; D is possibly TRBD2 (5 bases). Trimming took 1 base from V and 4 from J, leaving 23 bases between them. Germline V gene sequence: CDR1 LGHDT, CDR2 YNNKEL (reference sequence). The CDR3 has 18 residues.

This clonotype was counted only a few times. This chain links TRBV15 with TRBJ2-6; the D gene is possibly TRBD2 (5 bases). Germline V gene lookup returns CDR1 LNHNV and CDR2 YYDKDF (reference sequence). This CDR3 is 15 amino acids long. Trimming shortened V by 0 bases and J by 3 bases, and 6 bases separated the two germline ends. The CDR3 loop reads CATSRDGVGANVLTF. CDR3 sequence (DNA): TGTGCCACCAGCAGAGACGGGGTTGGGGCCAACGTCCTGACTTTC. Full variable domain (outside the CDR3, taken from reference TRBV15 and TRBJ2-6): DAMVIQNPRYQVTQFGKPVTLSCSQTLNHNVMYWYQQKSSQAPKLLFHYYDKDFNNEADTPDNFQSRRPNTSFCFLDIRSPGLGDTAMYLCATSRDGVGANVLTFGAGSRLTVL.

With respect to this clonotype: It may be a read error: a sequence one base away is much more abundant. The chain's CDR3 is CASRYSLAGVMNTGELFF. The CDR3, as DNA: TGTGCCAGCAGGTACTCGCTAGCGGGAGTGATGAACACCGGGGAGCTGTTTTTT. The chain recombines TRBV6-5 with TRBJ2-2, with 10 bases identical to TRBD2. This CDR3 has 18 residues. In germline, CDR1 is MNHEY, CDR2 SVGAGI.

This clonotype was observed at least ten times. The chain links TRBV27 to TRBJ2-7, with 9 bases aligning to TRBD1. The germline gives CDR1 MNHEY, CDR2 SMNVEV (reference sequence). The CDR3 has 15 residues. With 5 bases clipped from V and 4 bases from J, the junction kept 9 bases outside the gene matches. Here the CDR3 DNA reads TGTGCCAGCAGTATCTCCGGGACAGGGTGGTACGAGCAGTACTTC. This gives the protein CASSISGTGWYEQYF.

By its share, this clonotype is medium-sized. The chain employs TRBV7-8 and TRBJ1-1, with TRBD1 identical over 10 bases. From germline, CDR1 is SGHVS and CDR2 FQNEAQ. V lost 5 bases and J lost 4; bases outside the gene matches: 7. The CDR3 extends over 15 amino acids. The CDR3 region has the DNA TGTGCCAGCAGCATAGGGACAGGGGTACTCACTGAAGCTTTCTTT. Translated: CASSIGTGVLTEAFF.

By proportion, this clonotype is medium-sized. The chain employs TRBV13 and TRBJ2-2; D gene uncertain. Looked up from germline, CDR1 is PRHDT and CDR2 is FYEKMQ (reference sequence). Trimming took 5 bases from V and 4 from J, leaving 11 bases between them. The CDR3 length is 14 residues. CDR3 amino acids: CASSLDSPTGELFF. As DNA, the CDR3 is TGTGCCAGCAGCCTCGACTCGCCCACCGGGGAGCTGTTTTTT.

This clonotype has a handful of counts. V is TRBV5-3 and J is TRBJ1-2; weak D call: TRBD1 (5 bases). TRBV5-3 is known as an ORF, though its function is uncertain. The V gene lost 8 bases and the J gene lost 8 bases, with 28 bases spanning the gap. The CDR3 extends over 16 amino acids. CDR3 DNA: TGTGCCAGCAGCCCCCCGACAGTACGGTCTTTGTTCGGCTACACCTTC. Translation gives CASSPPTVRSLFGYTF.

This clonotype was seen ten or more times. This chain connects TRBV4-1 to TRBJ2-1, with D unresolved. The CDR3 consists of 13 residues. Germline values: CDR1 MGHRA, CDR2 YSYEKL. The ends were cut back, 0 bases at V and 7 bases at J, with 7 bases in the middle. The CDR3 coding sequence is TGCGCCAGCAGCCAAGACAGTGGTAATGAGCAGTTCTTC. Translating it yields CASSQDSGNEQFF.

This clonotype was counted at least ten times. The chain is built from TRBV9 and TRBJ2-2, with 7 bases identical to TRBD2. V dropped 1 base and J dropped 3; count of bases not matched to a gene: 6. In germline, CDR1 is SGDLS, CDR2 YYNGEE. This CDR3 is built from 16 residues. CDR3 amino acids: CASSVRLAPDTGELFF. DNA for the CDR3: TGTGCCAGCAGCGTACGACTAGCTCCCGACACCGGGGAGCTGTTTTTT.

A note on this clonotype: A junction end diverges from the germline sequence, so it may reflect a read error. The rearrangement joins TRBV7-3 to TRBJ2-3, with D perhaps matching TRBD2 (6 bases). This CDR3 region has 16 residues. The germline gives CDR1 SGHTA, CDR2 FQGTGA. In DNA form, the CDR3 reads TGTGCCTGCAGCTTAGGAGTCCTAGCGAGTACAGATACGCAGTATTTT. Its translation: CACSLGVLASTDTQYF.

This clonotype was seen many times. The chain links TRBV13 to TRBJ2-2; TRBD1 might be the D (6 bases). The V end lost 5 bases, the J end lost 2 bases, and 18 bases lay between the germline ends. The CDR3 spans 17 residues. The germline CDR1 and CDR2 sequences are PRHDT and FYEKMQ (reference sequence). DNA of the CDR3: TGTGCCAGCAGCCCACCCGCCTGGACAGAAAACACCGGGGAGCTGTTTTTT. Its protein is CASSPPAWTENTGELFF.

This clonotype is medium-sized within its sample. The chain couples TRBV29-1 to TRBJ1-3; unclear D gene. The germline V gene has CDR1 SQVTM and CDR2 ANQGSEA. Trimming took off 3 bases at V and 4 bases at J, with 13 bases between the two ends. The length of the CDR3 is 14 residues. The CDR3 DNA reads TGCAGCGTTGAGGTCTTCAATTGGGGAAACACCATATATTTT. It yields the protein CSVEVFNWGNTIYF.

This clonotype was counted at least ten times. CDR3 residues: CASTKGQGARETQYF. The DNA of the CDR3 is TGTGCCAGCACGAAGGGACAGGGGGCGCGCGAGACCCAGTACTTC. The chain is built from TRBV2 and TRBJ2-5; 12 positions match TRBD1. Germline CDR1 SNHLY, CDR2 FYNNEI. CDR3 length equals 15 residues. Trimming at V came to 7 bases and at J to 5 bases, leaving 8 bases not matched to a gene.